Each of the 16 T cell receptor beta chains below was sequenced from the same sample in a study of cytomegalovirus exposure and HLA in healthy donors. Libraries were prepared by immunoSEQ multiplex PCR; TCRdb keeps only in-frame clonotypes and omits some of them. The table records 100,000 to 150,000 clones, about 90% of them present only once. The sample comprised PBMCs. Receptors were obtained from a young woman in good health and CMV-seronegative.

The gene calls are TRBV6-1 and TRBJ1-3; tentative D call: TRBD1 (6 bases). V was pared by 1 base and J by 1 base, with 8 bases between. Germline V gene sequence: CDR1 MNHNS, CDR2 SASEGT. This CDR3 spans 15 amino acids. CDR3 sequence reads: CASSEDRVSGNTIYF. The CDR3, as DNA: TGTGCCAGCAGTGAAGACAGGGTGTCTGGAAACACCATATATTTT.

The chain joins TRBV18 to TRBJ1-3, with TRBD1 as a possible D gene (6 bases). Per germline, CDR1 KGHSH and CDR2 LQKENI. The V end lost 2 bases, the J end lost 4 bases, and 15 bases lay between the germline ends. This CDR3 region has 16 residues. In DNA form, the CDR3 reads TGTGCCAGCTCACCATCGACAGGAAGTAAGGGAAACACCATATATTTT. Translating it yields CASSPSTGSKGNTIYF.

The chain uses TRBV11-2 and TRBJ2-1; 12 bases are shared with TRBD2. V shed 5 bases and J 7 bases; nucleotides not matched to a gene: 9. Germline assignment: CDR1 SGHAT and CDR2 FQNNGV. This CDR3 has 16 residues. The DNA for the CDR3 is TGTGCCAGCAGCCTAGCGGGGGGGTCCTCAGGTAATGAGCAGTTCTTC. It is translated as CASSLAGGSSGNEQFF.

The chain employs TRBV9 and TRBJ2-3; TRBD2 matches 8 bases. The CDR3 is 16 amino acids. Germline values: CDR1 SGDLS, CDR2 YYNGEE. The ends lost 0 bases at V and 2 bases at J; junction bases unmatched: 5. CDR3 residues: CASSVGAGEPTDTQYF. The CDR3 DNA follows: TGTGCCAGCAGCGTAGGAGCGGGGGAGCCCACAGATACGCAGTATTTT.

The chain employs TRBV4-1 and TRBJ2-1, with D maybe TRBD2 (5 bases). The V gene's germline CDR1 is MGHRA and CDR2 YSYEKL. There are 17 residues in the CDR3. Trimming left V 0 bases short and J 10 bases short, with 22 bases between. Written as DNA, the CDR3 is TGCGCCAGCAGCCAAGATAAGGAGCGTCCAAAAAGGAGGGAGCAGTTCTTC. Translation gives CASSQDKERPKRREQFF.

J is TRBJ2-5 and V is TRBV28; D is unclear. Germline V lookup: CDR1 MDHEN, CDR2 SYDVKM. The CDR3 covers 14 residues. The V and J ends lost 4 bases and 1 base respectively, with 10 bases between them. The CDR3 here is CASSSPSGQETQYF. CDR3 nucleotides: TGTGCCAGCAGTTCACCCTCGGGCCAAGAGACCCAGTACTTC.

The chain employs TRBV7-2 and TRBJ2-6; D is ambiguous. This CDR3 region has 19 residues. Germline loops: CDR1 SGHTA, CDR2 FQGNSA. Trimming removed 5 bases at V and 0 bases at J, with 20 bases between. The CDR3 DNA follows: TGTGCCAGCAGCCCTGTCGCTTACGGTCGGTACTCTGGGGCCAACGTCCTGACTTTC. This codes for CASSPVAYGRYSGANVLTF.

V and J are TRBV6-5 and TRBJ2-7, with D possibly matching TRBD1 (7 bases). In germline, CDR1 is MNHEY, CDR2 SVGAGI. The CDR3 runs 14 residues. The germline V and J ends were trimmed by 5 bases and 3 bases, with 14 bases remaining between them. The CDR3 coding sequence is TGTGCCAGCAGTGCCGCAGGGGGACTCTACGAGCAGTACTTC. Translation: CASSAAGGLYEQYF.

The chain combines TRBV9 with TRBJ2-1; 11 bases match TRBD1. Germline V lookup: CDR1 SGDLS, CDR2 YYNGEE. V trimming: 3 bases; J trimming: 8 bases; junction bases outside the gene matches: 4. This CDR3 region has 14 residues. The CDR3 DNA follows: TGTGCCAGCAGCGCTGGGGACAGGGGGTATGAGCAGTTCTTC. This encodes CASSAGDRGYEQFF.

The chain uses TRBV7-8 and TRBJ2-7, with 12 nucleotides matching TRBD2. Unmatched junction bases numbered 3, after V lost 3 bases and J lost 3 bases. Germline V gene sequence: CDR1 SGHVS, CDR2 FQNEAQ. The CDR3 spans 15 residues. CDR3 loop: CASSFRTSGVYEQYF. CDR3 DNA: TGTGCCAGCAGCTTCCGGACTAGCGGGGTCTACGAGCAGTACTTC.

The chain links TRBV4-3 to TRBJ1-1; D is uncertain. Trimming left V 4 bases short and J 1 base short, with 13 bases between. CDR1 and CDR2 from the germline V gene are LGHNA and YSLEER. The length of the CDR3 is 15 residues. The CDR3 DNA reads TGCGCCAGCAGCCCCTACAAAACAGAGAACACTGAAGCTTTCTTT. Translated, it gives CASSPYKTENTEAFF.

The chain couples TRBV5-4 to TRBJ1-1; D is possibly TRBD1 (6 bases). This CDR3 is 14 amino acids long. The V end lost 2 bases, the J end lost 5 bases, and 13 bases lay between the germline ends. Germline V lookup: CDR1 SGHNT, CDR2 YYREEE (reference sequence). CDR3: CASSFHQGRTEAFF. CDR3 sequence (DNA): TGTGCCAGCAGCTTTCATCAGGGGCGAACTGAAGCTTTCTTT.

This sequence joins TRBV7-3 and TRBJ1-6; maybe TRBD1 (5 bases). V lost 0 bases to trimming and J lost 8 bases, with 11 bases between them. This CDR3 is 15 amino acids long. CDR1 SGHTA and CDR2 FQGTGA come from the germline V gene. The CDR3 DNA follows: TGTGCCAGCAGCTTAACGGCAGGGAGGTATTCACCCCTCCACTTT. Residues: CASSLTAGRYSPLHF. Full variable domain (remainder filled in from reference TRBV7-3 and TRBJ1-6): GAGVSQTPSNKVTEKGKYVELRCDPISGHTALYWYRQSLGQGPEFLIYFQGTGAADDSGLPNDRFFAVRPEGSVSTLKIQRTERGDSAVYLCASSLTAGRYSPLHFGNGTRLTVT.

The chain is built from TRBV15 and TRBJ1-6; possibly TRBD1 for D (5 bases). Germline V gives CDR1 LNHNV, CDR2 YYDKDF (reference sequence). The V and J ends lost 1 base and 0 bases respectively, with 13 bases between them. The CDR3 sequence is 18 residues long. The CDR3 spells CATSRGDFSSSYNSPLHF. The CDR3 DNA follows: TGTGCCACCAGCAGAGGGGACTTCTCGAGCTCCTATAATTCACCCCTCCACTTT.

This chain uses TRBV7-3 with TRBJ2-5; D is possibly TRBD1 (5 bases). Per germline, CDR1 SGHTA and CDR2 FQGTGA. V lost 2 bases, J lost 5 bases, and 15 bases lay in between. The CDR3 contains 15 residues. The CDR3 region is CASSLFGGKGETQYF. The DNA of the CDR3 is TGTGCCAGCAGCTTATTTGGCGGAAAGGGGGAGACCCAGTACTTC. The full variable domain, its missing parts supplied by reference TRBV7-3 and TRBJ2-5, is GAGVSQTPSNKVTEKGKYVELRCDPISGHTALYWYRQSLGQGPEFLIYFQGTGAADDSGLPNDRFFAVRPEGSVSTLKIQRTERGDSAVYLCASSLFGGKGETQYFGPGTRLLVL.

The chain recombines TRBV4-2 with TRBJ2-5, with 7 bases matching TRBD1. Losses at the gene ends were 4 bases for V and 1 base for J; bases not matched to a gene: 3. The V gene's germline CDR1 is LGHNA and CDR2 YNFKEQ. The length of the CDR3 is 14 residues. The DNA of the CDR3 is TGTGCCAGCAGCCTCGGGACAGCCCAAGAGACCCAGTACTTC. Translation gives CASSLGTAQETQYF.